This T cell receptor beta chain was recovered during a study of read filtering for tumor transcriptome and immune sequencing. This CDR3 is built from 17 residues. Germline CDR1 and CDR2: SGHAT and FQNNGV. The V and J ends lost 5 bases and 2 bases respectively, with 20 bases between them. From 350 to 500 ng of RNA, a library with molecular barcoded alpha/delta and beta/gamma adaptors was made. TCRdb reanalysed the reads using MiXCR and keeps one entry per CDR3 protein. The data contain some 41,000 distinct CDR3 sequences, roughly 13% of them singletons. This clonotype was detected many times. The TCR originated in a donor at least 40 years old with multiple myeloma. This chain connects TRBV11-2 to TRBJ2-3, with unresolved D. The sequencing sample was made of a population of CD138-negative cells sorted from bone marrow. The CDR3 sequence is CASSESPTGFSTDTQYF. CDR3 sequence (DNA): TGTGCCAGCAGCGAGAGTCCCACGGGCTTTTCCACAGATACGCAGTATTTT.